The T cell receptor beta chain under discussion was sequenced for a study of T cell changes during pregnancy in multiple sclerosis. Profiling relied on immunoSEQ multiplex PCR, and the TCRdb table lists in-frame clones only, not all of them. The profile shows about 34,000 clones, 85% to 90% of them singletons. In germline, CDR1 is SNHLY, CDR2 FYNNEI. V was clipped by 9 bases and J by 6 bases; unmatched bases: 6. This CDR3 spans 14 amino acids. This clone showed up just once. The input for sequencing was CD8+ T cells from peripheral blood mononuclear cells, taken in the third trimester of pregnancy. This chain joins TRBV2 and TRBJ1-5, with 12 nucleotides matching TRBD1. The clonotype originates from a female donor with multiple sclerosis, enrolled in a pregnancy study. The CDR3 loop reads CARKGQGAFQPQHF. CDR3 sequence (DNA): TGTGCCAGAAAGGGACAGGGGGCTTTTCAGCCCCAGCATTTT.